Listed below are T cell receptor beta chains from one sample, sequenced in a study of brain metastases from non-small cell lung cancer. Produced via immunoSEQ multiplex PCR; TCRdb's table is partial and in-frame only. The sample yields around 1,800 clones, about 85% seen once. Sequencing was done on a sample of primary lung tumor tissue. The receptors shown here come from a donor over 35 with non-small cell lung cancer. Both conserved end residues are part of each CDR3. Fields, in order: clone size, D gene, CDR3 length, J gene, V gene, CDR3 protein, CDR3 DNA. A D gene is named only where the DNA matches it firmly. Expanded clones are given a class, and other clones once, few, many or no size at all.

- - 14 TRBJ1-1 TRBV28 CVSSLLAMNTEAFF TGTGTCAGCAGTTTACTCGCCATGAACACTGAAGCTTTCTTT
- - 13 TRBJ2-7 TRBV7-9 CASHASGTHEQYF TGTGCCAGTCATGCGTCGGGGACCCACGAGCAGTACTTC
once TRBD1 14 TRBJ1-1 TRBV9 CASSPGQGKTEAFF TGTGCCAGCAGCCCCGGACAGGGTAAAACTGAAGCTTTCTTT
- - 15 TRBJ2-1 TRBV5-8 CASSRGGQGWNEQFF TGTGCCAGCAGCCGTGGAGGTCAGGGATGGAATGAGCAGTTCTTC
- - 14 TRBJ1-5 TRBV10-3 CAISLELSLQPQHF TGTGCCATCAGTTTGGAGCTGTCGTTACAGCCCCAGCATTTT
- TRBD2 16 TRBJ2-1 TRBV5-5 CASSSLLAGLYNEQFF TGTGCCAGCAGCTCTCTCCTAGCGGGGCTTTACAATGAGCAGTTCTTC
- TRBD1 15 TRBJ2-3 TRBV7-3 CASSLWTGLTDTQYF TGTGCCAGCAGCCTTTGGACAGGGCTGACAGATACGCAGTATTTT
- - 10 TRBJ2-7 TRBV19 CASSKQPRYF TGTGCCAGTAGTAAACAGCCTAGGTACTTC
- TRBD1 18 TRBJ2-7 TRBV7-2 CASSSTGGPARMAYEQYF TGTGCCAGCAGCTCGACAGGGGGCCCCGCTAGAATGGCCTACGAGCAGTACTTC
few TRBD2 14 TRBJ2-3 TRBV9 CASRSGANTDTQYF TGTGCCAGCAGAAGCGGGGCGAACACAGATACGCAGTATTTT
- - 16 TRBJ1-6 TRBV6-6 CASRGAFDSYNSPLHF TGTGCCAGCAGGGGGGCGTTTGACTCCTATAATTCACCCCTCCACTTT
- - 14 TRBJ2-3 TRBV4-2 CASSQRDHTDTQYF TGTGCCAGCAGCCAACGGGACCACACAGATACGCAGTATTTT
- - 13 TRBJ2-4 TRBV5-1 CASSRGYGGIQYF TGCGCCAGCAGCCGAGGGTATGGGGGCATTCAGTACTTC
- - 16 TRBJ2-2 TRBV25-1 CASSLSGTANTGELFF TGTGCCAGCAGTCTCTCAGGAACTGCGAACACCGGGGAGCTGTTTTTT
few - 17 TRBJ2-6 TRBV7-3 CASSSGLARSGANVLTF TGTGCCAGCAGCTCTGGACTCGCCCGCTCTGGGGCCAACGTCCTGACTTTC
- - 13 TRBJ1-2 TRBV10-3 CAISNGSLWGYTF TGTGCCATCAGTAACGGGAGCCTATGGGGCTACACCTTC
- - 11 TRBJ1-1 TRBV15 CATSHPVEAFF TGTGCTACCTCCCACCCCGTTGAAGCTTTCTTT
- - 15 TRBJ2-3 TRBV27 CARVDEGGPPDTQYF TGTGCCAGAGTAGATGAGGGGGGGCCCCCAGATACGCAGTATTTT
- TRBD2 18 TRBJ2-7 TRBV3-1/TRBV3-2 CASSLSKTSGGSSYEQYF TGTGCCAGTAGCCTTTCTAAGACTAGCGGGGGTAGCTCCTACGAGCAGTACTTC
- - 13 TRBJ2-5 TRBV7-9 CASSLTRIETQYF TGTGCCAGCAGCCTGACTAGGATAGAGACCCAGTACTTC
- - 16 TRBJ2-7 TRBV5-6 CASSLAVQVGSYEQYF TGTGCCAGCAGCTTGGCGGTCCAGGTCGGGTCCTACGAGCAGTACTTC
- - 14 TRBJ1-6 TRBV25-1 CAGQRGGGYSPLHF TGTGCCGGCCAAAGGGGGGGCGGCTATTCACCCCTCCACTTT
- - 14 TRBJ2-7 TRBV4-2 CASSQAGTDYEQYF TGTGCCAGCAGCCAAGCAGGGACTGACTACGAGCAGTACTTC
- - 15 TRBJ2-2 TRBV18 CASSPRLQNTGELFF TGTGCCAGCTCACCACGGTTGCAGAACACCGGGGAGCTGTTTTTT
- - 15 TRBJ2-7 TRBV7-2 CASSPPTFRSYEQYF TGTGCCAGCAGCCCCCCCACGTTTAGATCCTACGAGCAGTACTTC
few - 16 TRBJ1-4 TRBV4-2 CASSHDIDEGNEKLFF TGTGCCAGCAGCCATGATATAGACGAGGGGAACGAAAAACTGTTTTTT
- - 13 TRBJ2-7 TRBV10-3 CAISQPGSNEQYF TGTGCCATCAGTCAACCGGGTAGCAACGAGCAGTACTTC
- - 13 TRBJ2-3 TRBV6-2/TRBV6-3 CASSYSNQGTQYF TGTGCCAGCAGTTACTCGAACCAGGGAACGCAGTATTTT
- - 14 TRBJ2-4 TRBV6-6 CASSYLGTKNIQYF TGTGCCAGCAGTTACTTGGGTACCAAAAACATTCAGTACTTC